This T cell receptor (beta chain) was recorded in a study of T cell changes during pregnancy in multiple sclerosis. The protocol was immunoSEQ multiplex PCR, while the TCRdb copy is restricted to in-frame clones and leaves out a portion. This sample has around 66,000 clones; around 91% occur once, and the top ten carry roughly 2%. The CDR3 contains 14 residues. Trimming cost V 1 base and J 3 bases, with 10 bases left between them. Per germline, CDR1 SNHLY and CDR2 FYNNEI. The chain combines TRBV2 with TRBJ2-7, with a tentative D call TRBD1 (5 bases). The TCR sequence derives from a female donor in good health, enrolled as a control in a pregnancy study. Source: peripheral blood, taken in the third trimester of pregnancy. CDR3 bases: TGTGCCAGCAGTGAAGTAGTCAGGGACTACGAGCAGTACTTC. Its translation: CASSEVVRDYEQYF.